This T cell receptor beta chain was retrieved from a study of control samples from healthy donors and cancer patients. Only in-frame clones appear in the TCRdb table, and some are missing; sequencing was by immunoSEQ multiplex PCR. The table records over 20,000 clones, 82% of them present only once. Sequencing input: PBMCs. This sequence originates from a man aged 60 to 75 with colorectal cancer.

Here the CDR3 DNA reads TGTGCCAGCAGGGGGACACAGGGTCCCTATGGCTACACCTTC. It is translated as CASRGTQGPYGYTF. The J gene is TRBJ1-2, the V gene TRBV27, with D possibly matching TRBD1 (6 bases). Per the germline V gene, CDR1 is MNHEY and CDR2 is SMNVEV (reference sequence). CDR3 length: 14 amino acids. Trimming removed 6 bases at V and 4 bases at J, with 15 bases between.